This TCR beta chain was sequenced for a study of low-dose radiotherapy and immunotherapy resistance in tumors (dated by TCRdb to between 2021 and 2023). Background on the whole study: Patients in Cohort 1 were given 0.5 Gy per fraction every 2 weeks, and the prescribed total PTV dose was 6.5 Gy. Patients were given nivolumab as a 240 mg flat dose every two weeks and ipilimumab at 1 mg/kg every six weeks, with both drugs delivered intravenously. The trial did not randomize participants into treatment groups. The translational analysis covered eight patients: three from the first dose cohort and the first five from the second dose cohort. In Cohort 2, 1 Gy per fraction was delivered every two weeks, for a total of 13 Gy over 26 weeks. Cyclophosphamide 200 mg/m2 was given intravenously every two weeks, one day before each radiation and immunotherapy administration. Aspirin 300 mg was taken orally once daily by patients for four cycles, starting on cycle 1 day 1.

The sample's time point label, in plain terms: after trial treatment. Interpreted using the paper, the treatment or condition label stands for: LDRT plus nivolumab, ipilimumab, low-dose cyclophosphamide and aspirin (RACIN trial). Donors were enrolled in RACIN, a single-arm phase I dose-escalation trial combining nivolumab, ipilimumab, aspirin, low-dose cyclophosphamide and low-dose radiotherapy. To be eligible, a patient needed to have an advanced solid tumor that was TIL-negative. The germline V gene encodes CDR1 SQVTM and CDR2 ANQGSEA. V is clipped by 4 bases and J by 2 bases, and the sequence between their germline boundaries is 10 bases long. The CDR3 has 13 amino acids, counting the end cysteine and phenylalanine. Only the CDR3 part of the read is kept: 39 bases, read in frame from the first base. The table lists this clonotype with many counts. Its antigen remains undetermined. There are no base qualities to consult, and no much larger clone falls within one base.

To make first-strand cDNA, Superscript III was used along with a set of TRAV- and TRBV-specific primers so that both the TCRalpha and TCRbeta chains were covered. TCRs were amplified for about 20 PCR cycles with Phusion, using a constant-region primer paired with the adapter attached to the V primers. The isolated mRNA was amplified using the MessageAmp II aRNA Amplification Kit, with in vitro transcription performed for around 16 hours at 37 degrees C. The Dynabeads mRNA DIRECT Purification Kit was used to isolate the mRNA for TCR sequencing. Indexed Illumina adapters were added in a second approximately 25-cycle Phusion PCR, and the resulting products were purified with AMPure XP beads. Deep sequencing of the TCRalpha and TCRbeta libraries was carried out on an Illumina MiniSeq instrument. Per the original workflow: Using custom Perl scripts, TCR sequences encoding the same protein were pooled, out-of-frame sequences were removed, and the abundance of each clonotype was computed. TCR sequences supported by only a single read were excluded from analysis. The metrics used to describe the repertoires included Shannon entropy, Gini index, clonality, richness, and the frequency of TCRs shared between repertoires. Through fastp at Q25 and MiXCR, TCRdb rebuilt clones from the public reads, retaining in-frame beta chains. Merged by CDR3 protein, the rows form single entries marked with the most common genes and DNA. In this record, the V and J calls reflect TCRdb's handling and not the investigators' own analysis. A total of about 39,000 distinct CDR3 sequences appear in this sample, roughly 20% of them only once. The ten most abundant clones make up approximately 8.3% of the sample.

This TCR derives from a female donor with ovarian cancer. This specimen was PBMCs, taken after low-dose radiotherapy plus immunotherapy. The V and J segments used are TRBV29-1 and TRBJ2-3; the D gene cannot be named for sure. The DNA sequence is as follows: TGCAGCGTTGTCCTACAGAACACAGATACGCAGTATTTT. This is translated as CSVVLQNTDTQYF.